These T cell receptor beta chains were read from a single sample in a study of T cell responses to AZD1222 COVID-19 vaccine. Repertoires were generated with immunoSEQ multiplex PCR, while TCRdb's copy carries only in-frame clones and drops some. Of 110,000 to 150,000 clones in the sample, less than 95% are singletons; the top ten hold roughly 3.1%. The sequencing used peripheral blood, collected on day 0 of AZD1222 vaccination. The source of these receptors is an adult in good health. The CDR3 runs from the conserved cysteine through the conserved F or W. Fields, in order: clone size, J gene, V gene, CDR3 protein. A clone size is listed for some rows: how often the clone was seen (once, few, many), or a class if it is expanded.

- TRBJ1-5 TRBV27 CASSLNRGLGSNQPQHF
- TRBJ1-2 TRBV12-5 CASGHQTGGYGYTF
- TRBJ2-3 TRBV2 CASIPRRHHEESQYF
- TRBJ2-7 TRBV7-9 CASSLRGDGYEQYF
- TRBJ1-5 TRBV2 CAIGRGVPQPQHF
- TRBJ1-1 TRBV6-5 CASSYGGVRNTEAFF
once TRBJ1-5 TRBV30 CAWSVGFGNQPQHF
- TRBJ2-3 TRBV5-1 CASSLAGDYTDTQYF
once TRBJ2-7 TRBV2 CASSGDSRASEQYF
- TRBJ1-6 TRBV20-1 CSASTAETSSYNSPLHF
- TRBJ2-7 TRBV6-2/TRBV6-3 CASSDAWRPYF
- TRBJ2-2 TRBV9 CASSVGGTGELFF
- TRBJ2-4 TRBV6-2/TRBV6-3 CASSVSGNKNIQYF
- TRBJ2-7 TRBV30 CAWSLGQSDEQYF